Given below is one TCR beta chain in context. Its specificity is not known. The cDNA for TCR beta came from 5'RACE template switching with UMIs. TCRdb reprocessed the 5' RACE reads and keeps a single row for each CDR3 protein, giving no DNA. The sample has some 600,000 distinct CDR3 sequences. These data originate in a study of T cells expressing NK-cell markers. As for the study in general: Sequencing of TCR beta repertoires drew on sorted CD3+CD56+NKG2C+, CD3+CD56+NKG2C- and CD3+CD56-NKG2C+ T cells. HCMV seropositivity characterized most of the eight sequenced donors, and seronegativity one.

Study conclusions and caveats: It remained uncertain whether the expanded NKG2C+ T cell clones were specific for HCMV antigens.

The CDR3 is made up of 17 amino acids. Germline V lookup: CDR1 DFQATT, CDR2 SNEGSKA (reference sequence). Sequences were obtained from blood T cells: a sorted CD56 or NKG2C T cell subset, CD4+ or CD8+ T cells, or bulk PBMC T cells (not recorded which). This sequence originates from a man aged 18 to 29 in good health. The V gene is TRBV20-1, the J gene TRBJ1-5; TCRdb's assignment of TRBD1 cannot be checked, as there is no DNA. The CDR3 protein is CSARKRQVDYSNQPQHF.